Listed below are T cell receptor beta chains from one sample, sequenced in a study of CD8 T cells in acute hepatitis C reinfection. Using immunoSEQ multiplex PCR, the repertoire was profiled, and TCRdb retains in-frame clones only, with some absent. The sample gives tens of thousands of clones, 80% to 90% of which show up once; about a tenth is in the top ten. Sample: naive CD8+ T cells from PBMCs. The origin of the receptors is a woman aged 18-35 years who spontaneously cleared hepatitis C infection. CDR3s include the opening cysteine and the closing phenylalanine or tryptophan. Fields, in order: J gene, D gene, clone size, V gene, CDR3 DNA, CDR3 protein. A D gene is named only where the DNA matches it firmly. Part of the rows lack a size; the others show once, few, many or a class for expanded clones.

TRBJ2-1,-,-,TRBV2,TGTGCCAGCAGTGAAGAGGGCACGGATGAGCAGTTCTTC,CASSEEGTDEQFF
TRBJ1-2,TRBD1,-,TRBV4-1,TGCGCCAGCAGCCAATTACCGGGACAGGGACATGGCTACACCTTC,CASSQLPGQGHGYTF
TRBJ2-7,-,-,TRBV6-5,TGTGCCAGCAGTTACTCGGCAGGATCTTCCTACGAGCAGTACTTC,CASSYSAGSSYEQYF
TRBJ1-1,-,-,TRBV27,TGTGCCAGCAGTTCGGGGCCGTCCATATTTGAAGCTTTCTTT,CASSSGPSIFEAFF
TRBJ2-7,TRBD1,-,TRBV5-1,TGCGCCAGCAGCTGGACTGGGGACAGGGGATACGAGCAGTACTTC,CASSWTGDRGYEQYF
TRBJ2-7,-,-,TRBV13,TGTGCCAGCAGCTTAGGGGGACCCTACGAGCAGTACTTC,CASSLGGPYEQYF
TRBJ2-7,TRBD1,once,TRBV19,TGTGCCAGTAGTATTGGCCTGGACAGGGACTACGAGCAGTACTTC,CASSIGLDRDYEQYF
TRBJ2-3,TRBD2,-,TRBV29-1,TGCAGCGTTGAACTCGGGACTACGCTAACAGATACGCAGTATTTT,CSVELGTTLTDTQYF
TRBJ2-7,-,once,TRBV9,TGTGCCAGCAGCGGAGCCGAGGGGACGCAGAGATTC,CASSGAEGTQRF
TRBJ1-3,-,-,TRBV5-4,TGTGCCAGCAGCTTGGCGGACAGCTCTGGAAACACCATATATTTT,CASSLADSSGNTIYF
TRBJ1-1,-,-,TRBV5-6,TGTGCCAGCAGCTTTATTCCGAGGACTGAAGCTTTCTTT,CASSFIPRTEAFF
TRBJ2-1,TRBD2,-,TRBV27,TGTGCCAGCACCATTAGCGGGAGGGTCTCCTACAATGAGCAGTTCTTC,CASTISGRVSYNEQFF
TRBJ2-7,-,-,TRBV11-1,TGTGCCAGCAGTTTAACAGGGTTGGAGTACTTC,CASSLTGLEYF
TRBJ1-1,-,few,TRBV2,TGTGCCAGCGTTGGTGCTGAAGCTTTCTTT,CASVGAEAFF
TRBJ2-7,TRBD2,-,TRBV25-1,TGTGCCAGCAGTAGCGGGAGCCCCCTCTACGAGCAGTACTTC,CASSSGSPLYEQYF
TRBJ1-1,-,few,TRBV5-3,TGTGCCAGAAGCGCGTACCCGTCCATGAACACTGAAGCTTTCTTT,CARSAYPSMNTEAFF
TRBJ1-5,-,-,TRBV5-1,TGCGCCAGCAGCTTCGGGTATAAGGATGAACAGCCCCAGCATTTT,CASSFGYKDEQPQHF
TRBJ2-7,TRBD2,-,TRBV28,TGTGCCAGCAGTTTTGTCGGCGGGGGACAGTACTTC,CASSFVGGGQYF
TRBJ2-4,-,-,TRBV12-5,TGTGCTAGTGGTGACCCCTTTGGGCTCATTCAGTACTTC,CASGDPFGLIQYF
TRBJ1-5,TRBD1,-,TRBV25-1,TGTGCCAGCACCGGGACAGGGAACCAGCCCCAGCATTTT,CASTGTGNQPQHF
TRBJ1-1,-,few,TRBV29-1,TGCAGCGTTCCTCCTCAGGAGGTCACTGAAGCTTTCTTT,CSVPPQEVTEAFF
TRBJ2-1,TRBD1,-,TRBV4-2,TGTGCCAGCAGCCAAACCCGAGACAGGGGGAGGTACAATGAGCAGTTCTTC,CASSQTRDRGRYNEQFF
TRBJ2-5,-,once,TRBV11-2,TGTGCCAGCAGCTTAAGCGGGGAGACCCAGTACTTC,CASSLSGETQYF
TRBJ2-1,-,-,TRBV6-1,TGTGCCAGCACCGTGGCAGCCTACAATGAGCAGTTCTTC,CASTVAAYNEQFF
TRBJ1-5,-,-,TRBV7-9,TGTGCCATTGGAGCGGAGGCAAGCAATCAGCCCCAGCATTTT,CAIGAEASNQPQHF
TRBJ2-6,TRBD1,-,TRBV5-1,TGCGCCAGCAGCTTGGATCTACAGGGGACCCTCTCTGGGGCCAACGTCCTGACTTTC,CASSLDLQGTLSGANVLTF
TRBJ1-1,-,-,TRBV9,TGTGCCAGCAGCTCCGGTTCCACTGAAGCTTTCTTT,CASSSGSTEAFF
TRBJ1-1,-,-,TRBV29-1,TGCAGCGTTGAAGATCCCCGGGATCACTCTGAAGCTTTCTTT,CSVEDPRDHSEAFF